The source of this T cell receptor beta chain is a study of blood T cells in healthy people across ages. The second PCR ran about 6 to 12 cycles with a sample-barcoded 5' primer and J-beta primers. TCRdb redid the calling of the 5' RACE reads with MiXCR, one entry per CDR3 protein. The profile shows about 400,000 distinct CDR3 sequences, roughly half of them singletons. Staff drew ten milliliters of peripheral blood from each donor. Findings of the study overall: Age advanced and TCR beta diversity per million T cells fell, roughly linearly. It was the long-lived donors that had more naive CD4+ cells and higher diversity than aged donors.

From germline, CDR1 is SGHVS and CDR2 FNYEAQ. This CDR3 is 15 amino acids long. Between the trimmed V and J ends, which lost 6 bases and 6 bases, there was a span of 21 bases. This clonotype was detected once. Its target is not known. The receptor was derived from a man in his fifties or sixties in good health. Material: blood. V gene TRBV7-6 combines with J gene TRBJ2-7; perhaps D is TRBD1 or TRBD2 (5 bases each). CDR3 sequence reads: CASSLRGGPGFEQYF. The CDR3, as DNA: TGTGCCAGCAGTTTAAGGGGCGGGCCTGGGTTCGAGCAGTACTTC.